This T cell receptor beta chain was sequenced during a study of blood T cell repertoires in COVID-19. Looking at the study overall: T cells, B-cell-depleted T cells, or PBMCs supplied cDNA or gDNA.

The CDR3 is 12 amino acids. V was cut by 2 bases and J by 8 bases, with 9 bases left in between. Germline lookup yields CDR1 SEHNR and CDR2 FQNEAQ (reference sequence). Original handling: Estimation of nucleated cell counts was performed using reference gene primer amplification. The repertoire was sequenced with immunoSEQ multiplex PCR; TCRdb's copy has only in-frame clones and lacks some. Clonal size and the V and J genes are those of that table, whereas D and trimming came from the DNA. This table holds approximately 140,000 clones, approximately 90% found once. Participants' reported clinical history set cohort assignment.

This sequence originates from a woman aged 25 to 45 with acute COVID-19. The V and J genes are TRBV7-9 and TRBJ1-2; maybe TRBD1 (6 bases). The sequenced sample was PBMCs or T cells enriched from blood (not recorded which). In DNA form, the CDR3 reads TGTGCCAGCAGCTTACAGGGGACGGGCTACACCTTC. Amino acid sequence: CASSLQGTGYTF.